This TCR beta chain is from a study of OX40 agonist ivuxolimab in advanced cancers. About the research overall: In this trial design, patients received ivuxolimab intravenously at 0.01 to 10 mg/kg every 2 weeks.

Data came from immunoSEQ multiplex PCR; TCRdb stores just in-frame clones and leaves some out. The sample lists over 75,000 clones; around 90% were seen once. Overall study findings and caveats: At 0.1 to 3.0 mg/kg and by week 6, clonal expansion occurred in CD4+ and CD8+ blood T cells. Among the nonresponders, some also had low normalized T-cell clonal expansion.

Per the germline V gene, CDR1 is SGHNT and CDR2 is YENEEA. Between the trimmed V and J ends, which lost 5 bases and 4 bases, there was a span of 14 bases. The CDR3 is made up of 15 amino acids. In the case of this clone: The antigen is undetermined.

The chain combines TRBV11-3 with TRBJ1-4; D is possibly TRBD1 (5 bases). Here the sequenced sample was CD4+ or CD8+ T cells sorted from blood, taken in a trial of the OX40 agonist ivuxolimab. This clonotype originated in an adult with an advanced solid tumor such as melanoma, head and neck, liver or kidney cancer. CDR3 nucleotide sequence: TGTGCCAGCAGCCCTCGTACAGGATTTAATGAAAAACTGTTTTTT. Its translation is CASSPRTGFNEKLFF.